Below, 5 T cell receptor beta chains from the same sample are listed, as sequenced in a study of shared clonotypes between healthy human individuals. CD45RO negativity and positive selection for CCR7 defined naive CD8 cells, a population that excluded terminally differentiated effector memory CD45RA+ cells. The protocol was immunoSEQ multiplex PCR, while the TCRdb copy is restricted to in-frame clones and leaves out a portion. Of millions of clones listed, 85% to 95% are singletons. Sequenced material: naive CD8+ T cells from PBMCs. These TCRs come from a man aged 18 to 29 in good health. Some clones in this sample may be carry-over from other donors' samples.

A word on this clone: Different DNA sequences within this sample yield the same CDR3. CDR3 amino acids: CASSLQPGELFF. The CDR3 DNA reads as TGTGCCAGCAGTTTACAGCCCGGGGAGCTGTTTTTT. The rearrangement joins TRBV7-9 to TRBJ2-2; D unresolved. This CDR3 region has 12 residues. Germline V gives CDR1 SEHNR, CDR2 FQNEAQ (reference sequence). V was pared by 6 bases and J by 6 bases, with 8 bases between.

This rearrangement joins TRBV9 to TRBJ1-3; possible D gene TRBD1, 5 bases. Trimming took off 3 bases at V and 3 bases at J, with 19 bases between the two ends. CDR1 and CDR2 (germline): SGDLS, YYNGEE. This CDR3 spans 17 amino acids. Here the CDR3 DNA reads TGTGCCAGCAGCGGCCTGGGACCCCTCGGCCTTGGAAACACCATATATTTT. Encoded protein: CASSGLGPLGLGNTIYF.

The chain has TRBV18 and TRBJ2-7, with 7 bases matching TRBD1. The germline V gene encodes CDR1 KGHSH and CDR2 LQKENI. The CDR3 covers 13 residues. With 9 bases clipped from V and 2 bases from J, the junction kept 7 bases outside the gene matches. DNA of the CDR3: TGTGCCAGTCGATCGGGACAGACCTACGAGCAGTACTTC. It specifies CASRSGQTYEQYF. Full variable domain (remainder filled in from reference TRBV18 and TRBJ2-7): NAGVMQNPRHLVRRRGQEARLRCSPMKGHSHVYWYRQLPEEGLKFMVYLQKENIIDESGMPKERFSAEFPKEGPSILRIQQVVRGDSAAYFCASRSGQTYEQYFGPGTRLTVT.

V gene TRBV9 combines with J gene TRBJ2-2; 10 bases are shared with TRBD2. V dropped 4 bases and J dropped 6; count of bases not matched to a gene: 6. This CDR3 is built from 15 residues. Germline V gene lookup returns CDR1 SGDLS and CDR2 YYNGEE. CDR3: CASSPSGRPAGELFF. In DNA form, the CDR3 reads TGTGCCAGCAGCCCTAGCGGGAGACCGGCCGGGGAGCTGTTTTTT.

This chain uses TRBV7-9 with TRBJ2-1; D is perhaps TRBD2 (6 bases). V lost 5 bases and J lost 14, with 16 bases in between. The CDR3 has 12 amino acids. Per the germline V gene, CDR1 is SEHNR and CDR2 is FQNEAQ (reference sequence). The CDR3 DNA sequence: TGTGCCAGCAGCCCGACTAGTGGGGAAAAGTTCTTC. As protein: CASSPTSGEKFF.